Below are 25 T cell receptor beta chains sequenced from a single sample in a study of T and B cells in COVID-19 patients. TRB rearrangements were amplified by multiplex PCR with BIOMED2 TRB-A/B primers. A single record per CDR3 protein comes from TCRdb applying MiXCR to the multiplex PCR reads. The sample has 10,000 to 13,000 distinct CDR3 sequences; about 30% are singletons. From blood, roughly 220-550 ng of genomic DNA served as TRB template. Sample: blood. These receptors originate from a human donor with active COVID-19.

The CDR3 loop reads CASSLQEGSQYF. The DNA of the CDR3 is TGTGCCAGCTCACTTCAGGAGGGGTCGCAGTACTTC. V gene TRBV18 combines with J gene TRBJ2-7, with a possible D match to TRBD2 (6 bases). The CDR3 runs 12 residues. CDR1 and CDR2 (germline): KGHSH, LQKENI. Trimming shortened V by 4 bases and J by 9 bases, and 13 bases separated the two germline ends.

This clonotype is deemed medium-sized (0.01 to 0.1%). The V and J genes are TRBV27 and TRBJ1-3, with no clear D. CDR3 length: 13 residues. Germline V CDR1 and CDR2: MNHEY, SMNVEV (reference sequence). Trimming took 7 bases from V and 4 from J, leaving 11 bases between them. The CDR3 coding sequence is TGTGCCAGCACCAGCCGTGGGGGAAACACCATATATTTT. Its translation: CASTSRGGNTIYF.

This clonotype came up a few times. The CDR3 nucleotides are TGCGCCAGCAGCTTGGCAGGGGACCTCACCGGGGAGCTGTTTTTT. Protein sequence: CASSLAGDLTGELFF. The chain recombines TRBV5-1 with TRBJ2-2; TRBD1 is a possible D gene (6 bases). Trimming removed 0 bases at V and 4 bases at J, with 10 bases between. The V gene's germline CDR1 is SGHRS and CDR2 YFSETQ. The length of the CDR3 is 15 residues.

This clonotype rates as medium-sized (0.01 to 0.1%). The CDR3 DNA reads TGTGCCAGCAGCCTACGACTAGCGGGGGCCCCTTACGAGCAGTACTTC. This codes for CASSLRLAGAPYEQYF. The V call is TRBV5-6, the J call TRBJ2-7; 12 nucleotides line up with TRBD2. This CDR3 is 16 amino acids long. Trimming at V came to 4 bases and at J to 4 bases, leaving 9 bases not matched to a gene. Germline CDR1 SGHDT, CDR2 YYEEEE. Supplemented by reference TRBV5-6 and TRBJ2-7, the full variable domain reads DAGVTQSPTHLIKTRGQQVTLRCSPKSGHDTVSWYQQALGQGPQFIFQYYEEEERQRGNFPDRFSGHQFPNYSSELNVNALLLGDSALYLCASSLRLAGAPYEQYFGPGTRLTVT.

This clonotype is labeled as medium-sized. The CDR3 DNA reads as TGTGCCAGCAGCCCCGTTGCAGGGGCGACAGATACGCAGTATTTT. It translates to CASSPVAGATDTQYF. The V and J genes are TRBV7-6 and TRBJ2-3; D is perhaps TRBD1 (6 bases). The CDR3 length is 15 residues. The V gene's germline CDR1 is SGHVS and CDR2 FNYEAQ. Trimming shortened V by 5 bases and J by 3 bases, and 15 bases separated the two germline ends.

This clonotype appeared a single time. A much larger clonotype is one base distant, so this may be a read error. This chain's CDR3 is CASSLGGDQFF. For the CDR3, the DNA is TGTGCCAGCAGCTTAGGGGGTGATCAGTTCTTC. This chain connects TRBV13 to TRBJ2-1; no definite D call. The germline gives CDR1 PRHDT, CDR2 FYEKMQ (reference sequence). CDR3 length: 11 residues. V gave up 0 bases and J gave up 13 bases, with 7 bases separating them.

The V call is TRBV6-5, the J call TRBJ1-3; D is unresolved. CDR3 size: 17 residues. The V gene's germline CDR1 is MNHEY and CDR2 SVGAGI. The V and J ends lost 0 bases and 0 bases respectively, with 12 bases between them. As DNA, the CDR3 is TGTGCCAGCAGTTACTCGCGGGATTCTTCCTCTGGAAACACCATATATTTT. Protein sequence: CASSYSRDSSSGNTIYF.

J is TRBJ1-2 and V is TRBV6-5, with TRBD1 matching 9 bases. Germline trimming cut 0 bases from V and 0 bases from J; bases unmatched to any gene: 5. The CDR3 runs 17 residues. Germline assignment: CDR1 MNHEY and CDR2 SVGAGI. The CDR3 DNA follows: TGTGCCAGCAGTTACTCAACAGGGGGCCTAGCTAACTATGGCTACACCTTC. Its protein is CASSYSTGGLANYGYTF.

V and J are TRBV5-1 and TRBJ2-3; D is unclear. The germline CDR1 and CDR2 sequences are SGHRS and YFSETQ. The CDR3 length is 12 residues. Trimming left V 5 bases short and J 4 bases short, with 8 bases between. Here the CDR3 DNA reads TGCGCCAGCAGTCAGCCCGCAGATACGCAGTATTTT. It is translated as CASSQPADTQYF.

J is TRBJ1-6 and V is TRBV6-6; 10 nucleotides match TRBD1. The CDR3 contains 16 residues. Germline lookup yields CDR1 MNHNY and CDR2 SVGAGI (reference sequence). The V and J ends lost 5 bases and 10 bases, in that order; junction bases with no gene match: 11. CDR3: CASSEGPTGGGSPLHF. The CDR3 coding sequence is TGTGCCAGCAGTGAAGGACCGACAGGGGGCGGATCACCCCTCCACTTT.

This clonotype was detected a few times. V is TRBV6-6 and J is TRBJ1-2; D is ambiguous. The CDR3 length is 15 residues. Germline V gives CDR1 MNHNY, CDR2 SVGAGI (reference sequence). V was pared by 2 bases and J by 2 bases, with 12 bases between. The CDR3 bases are TGTGCCAGCAGTTACGGCGGTGCGCGAAACTATGGCTACACCTTC. Encoded protein: CASSYGGARNYGYTF.

The chain joins TRBV5-1 to TRBJ2-2, with D tentatively TRBD1 (6 bases). CDR1 is SGHRS, CDR2 YFSETQ, per germline. This CDR3 region has 16 residues. Trimming shortened V by 0 bases and J by 4 bases, and 13 bases separated the two germline ends. The CDR3 spells CASSLAGAVSTGELFF. The CDR3 DNA is TGCGCCAGCAGCTTGGCAGGGGCCGTCAGCACCGGGGAGCTGTTTTTT.

This clonotype rates as medium-sized. V is TRBV6-2 or TRBV6-3 and J is TRBJ2-7, with a tentative D call TRBD1 (7 bases). Trimming removed 7 bases at V and 3 bases at J, with 16 bases between. CDR3 length: 14 residues. Germline V gives CDR1 MNHEY, CDR2 SVGEGT. The CDR3 DNA follows: TGTGCCAGCACCAACAGGGGAGGTAACTACGAGCAGTACTTC. Residues: CASTNRGGNYEQYF.

The V and J genes are TRBV20-1 and TRBJ2-4; D call uncertain. The CDR3 runs 18 residues. Per germline, CDR1 DFQATT and CDR2 SNEGSKA (reference sequence). The V and J ends lost 3 bases and 0 bases respectively, with 21 bases between them. The CDR3: CSASFLTTRLLAKNIQYF. The CDR3 nucleotides read TGCAGTGCTAGTTTCCTGACAACAAGGCTCCTAGCCAAAAACATTCAGTACTTC.

The chain combines TRBV12-3 or TRBV12-4 with TRBJ2-3, with 7 bases lining up with TRBD2. CDR3 size: 14 residues. The V and J ends lost 3 bases and 3 bases, in that order; junction bases with no gene match: 3. The CDR3 DNA reads as TGTGCCAGCAGTTTGGGGGGGAAGACAGATACGCAGTATTTT. Protein product: CASSLGGKTDTQYF.

This clonotype was counted between two and nine times. This chain links TRBV18 with TRBJ2-3; D is unclear. Per germline, CDR1 KGHSH and CDR2 LQKENI. V was trimmed by 3 bases and J by 8 bases, leaving 6 bases between them. The CDR3 spans 11 residues. CDR3 region: CASSPPGTQYF. The DNA of the CDR3 is TGTGCCAGCTCACCTCCCGGTACGCAGTATTTT.

The V and J genes are TRBV7-6 and TRBJ2-7; 9 bases are a match to TRBD2. The CDR3 has 16 amino acids. Germline CDR1 and CDR2: SGHVS and FNYEAQ. The junction had 10 bases not matched to a gene; V was cut back by 5 bases and J by 2 bases. CDR3 residues: CASSLGLAGYTYEQYF. The CDR3 nucleotides read TGTGCCAGCAGCCTCGGTCTAGCGGGGTACACCTACGAGCAGTACTTC.

This clonotype has only a few counts. The rearrangement joins TRBV7-6 to TRBJ2-1; TRBD2 is a possible D gene (7 bases). The V end was cut by 1 base, the J end by 4 bases, with 11 bases between. Germline CDR1 and CDR2: SGHVS and FNYEAQ. The CDR3 is made up of 15 amino acids. The CDR3 bases are TGTGCCAGCAGCTTAGAAGGGGGGGGGTACAATGAGCAGTTCTTC. This translates into CASSLEGGGYNEQFF.

This clonotype is labeled as medium-sized. The rearrangement joins TRBV11-1 to TRBJ1-1; no firm D call. Germline loops: CDR1 SGHAT, CDR2 FQDESV (reference sequence). The length of the CDR3 is 13 residues. The V end lost 2 bases, the J end lost 1 base, and 5 bases lay between the germline ends. The CDR3 is CASSLRENTEAFF. DNA for the CDR3: TGTGCCAGCAGCTTACGGGAGAACACTGAAGCTTTCTTT.

This clonotype has just a few counts. The J gene is TRBJ2-6, the V gene TRBV4-3; no clear D. CDR3 size: 16 residues. Trimming removed 0 bases at V and 0 bases at J, with 6 bases between. Germline V CDR1 and CDR2: LGHNA, YSLEER. The CDR3 here is CASSQDATSGANVLTF. The CDR3 DNA is TGCGCCAGCAGCCAAGATGCCACCTCTGGGGCCAACGTCCTGACTTTC.

This clonotype is classed as medium-sized. The V and J genes are TRBV18 and TRBJ2-1, with D tentatively TRBD1 (6 bases). Germline V gives CDR1 KGHSH, CDR2 LQKENI. The CDR3 totals 14 residues. V was pared by 5 bases and J by 6 bases, with 14 bases between. The CDR3 sequence: CASSTGPGANEQFF. The CDR3 region has the DNA TGTGCCAGCTCAACAGGGCCCGGGGCCAATGAGCAGTTCTTC.

The rearrangement uses TRBV20-1 and TRBJ1-6; 11 bases match TRBD1. The V gene end was trimmed by 6 bases and the J gene end by 0 bases; junction bases not matched to a gene: 4. The CDR3 loop spans 16 amino acids. CDR1 is DFQATT and CDR2 is SNEGSKA in the germline V gene (reference sequence). The CDR3 loop reads CSARTGGASYNSPLHF. In DNA form, the CDR3 reads TGCAGTGCGCGGACAGGGGGCGCCTCCTATAATTCACCCCTCCACTTT.

This clonotype showed up just once. V and J are TRBV5-4 and TRBJ2-7; a weak D match, TRBD1 (6 bases). The CDR3 is 13 residues long. Trimming stripped 0 bases from V and 3 bases from J, with 7 bases between. Per the germline V gene, CDR1 is SGHNT and CDR2 is YYREEE (reference sequence). The DNA of the CDR3 is TGTGCCAGCAGCTTGGAGGACAGCTACGAGCAGTACTTC. It specifies CASSLEDSYEQYF.

The chain has TRBV30 and TRBJ2-7, with TRBD2 as a possible D gene (7 bases). V was pared by 7 bases and J by 2 bases, with 15 bases between. This CDR3 spans 13 amino acids. Germline CDR1 and CDR2: GTSNPN and SVGIG (reference sequence). CDR3 DNA sequence: TGTGCCTCCGCGGGGGCTCAAACCTACGAGCAGTACTTC. The encoded protein is CASAGAQTYEQYF.

The V gene is TRBV20-1, the J gene TRBJ1-6; D might be TRBD1 (5 bases). The CDR3 contains 15 residues. The germline V and J ends were trimmed by 6 bases and 5 bases, with 17 bases remaining between them. Germline CDR1 DFQATT, CDR2 SNEGSKA (reference sequence). The CDR3 bases are TGCAGTGCCTCGCCAGGGTATCTGGATAATTCACCCCTCCACTTT. Translating it yields CSASPGYLDNSPLHF.